This T cell receptor beta chain derives from a study of cytomegalovirus exposure and HLA in healthy donors. It was with 60 Vbeta and 13 Jbeta primers that the PCR ran. Clones were read by immunoSEQ multiplex PCR, and TCRdb kept only the in-frame ones, dropping some. The sample contains some 150,000 clones, 79% of which appear only once. The CDR3 runs 13 residues. The germline V gene encodes CDR1 LNHDA and CDR2 SQIVND (reference sequence). V lost 8 bases and J 0 bases, leaving 10 bases between the germline ends. The material sequenced was PBMCs. This sequence was found in a woman aged 40 to 50 in good health and CMV-seropositive. V is TRBV19 and J is TRBJ1-1; no reliable D call. In DNA, the CDR3 is TGTGCCAGTCGGGGAGGGATGAACACTGAAGCTTTCTTT. Protein sequence: CASRGGMNTEAFF. Full variable domain (missing parts from reference TRBV19 and TRBJ1-1): DGGITQSPKYLFRKEGQNVTLSCEQNLNHDAMYWYRQDPGQGLRLIYYSQIVNDFQKGDIAEGYSVSREKKESFPLTVTSAQKNPTAFYLCASRGGMNTEAFFGQGTRLTVV.